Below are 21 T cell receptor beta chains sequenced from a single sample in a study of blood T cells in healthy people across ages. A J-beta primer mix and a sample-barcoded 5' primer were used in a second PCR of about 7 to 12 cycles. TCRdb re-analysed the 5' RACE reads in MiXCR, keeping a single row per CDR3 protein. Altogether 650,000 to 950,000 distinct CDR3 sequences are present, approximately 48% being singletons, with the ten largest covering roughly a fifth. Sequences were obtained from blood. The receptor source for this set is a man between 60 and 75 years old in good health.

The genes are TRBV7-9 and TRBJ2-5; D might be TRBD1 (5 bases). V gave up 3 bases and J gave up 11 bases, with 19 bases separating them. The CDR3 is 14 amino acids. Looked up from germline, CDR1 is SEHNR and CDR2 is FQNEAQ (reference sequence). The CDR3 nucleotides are TGTGCCAGCAGCTTGGAGACAGCCAACAATGAGCAGTACTTC. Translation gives CASSLETANNEQYF. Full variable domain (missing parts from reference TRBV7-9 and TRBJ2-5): DTGVSQNPRHKITKRGQNVTFRCDPISEHNRLYWYRQTLGQGPEFLTYFQNEAQLEKSRLLSDRFSAERPKGSFSTLEIQRTEQGDSAMYLCASSLETANNEQYFGPGTRLLVL.

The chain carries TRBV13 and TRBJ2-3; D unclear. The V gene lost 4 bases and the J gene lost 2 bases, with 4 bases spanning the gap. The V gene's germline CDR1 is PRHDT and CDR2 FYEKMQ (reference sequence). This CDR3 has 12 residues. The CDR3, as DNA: TGTGCCAGCAGCTGGTCCACAGATACGCAGTATTTT. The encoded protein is CASSWSTDTQYF.

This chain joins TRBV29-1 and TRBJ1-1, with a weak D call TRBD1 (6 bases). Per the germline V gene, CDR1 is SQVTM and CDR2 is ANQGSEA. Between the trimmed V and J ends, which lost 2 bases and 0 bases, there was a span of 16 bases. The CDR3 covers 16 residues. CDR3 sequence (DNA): TGCAGCGTTGAAAGGTTTTTGGGGGCCGTGAACACTGAAGCTTTCTTT. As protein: CSVERFLGAVNTEAFF.

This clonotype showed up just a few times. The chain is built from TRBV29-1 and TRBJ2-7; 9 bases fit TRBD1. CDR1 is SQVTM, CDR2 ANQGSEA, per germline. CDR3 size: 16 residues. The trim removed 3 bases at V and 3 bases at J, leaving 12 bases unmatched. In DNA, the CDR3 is TGCAGCGTTGAGTTTTCCCGACAGGGGGTAGGCTACGAGCAGTACTTC. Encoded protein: CSVEFSRQGVGYEQYF.

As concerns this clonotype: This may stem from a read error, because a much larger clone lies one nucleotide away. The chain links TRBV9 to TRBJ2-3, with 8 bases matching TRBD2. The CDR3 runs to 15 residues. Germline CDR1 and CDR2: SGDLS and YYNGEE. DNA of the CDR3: TGTGCCGGCAGCGAGCGGGGGTCTATCACAGATACGCAGTATTTT. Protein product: CAGSERGSITDTQYF. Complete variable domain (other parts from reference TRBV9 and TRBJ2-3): DSGVTQTPKHLITATGQRVTLRCSPRSGDLSVYWYQQSLDQGLQFLIQYYNGEERAKGNILERFSAQQFPDLHSELNLSSLELGDSALYFCAGSERGSITDTQYFGPGTRLTVL.

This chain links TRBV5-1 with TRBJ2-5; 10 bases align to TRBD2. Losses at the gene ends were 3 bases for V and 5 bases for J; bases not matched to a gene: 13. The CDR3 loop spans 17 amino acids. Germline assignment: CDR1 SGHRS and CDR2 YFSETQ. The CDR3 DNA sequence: TGCGCCAGCAGCTCTGTAAGAGCGGGGGGGCCATCGGAGACCCAGTACTTC. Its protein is CASSSVRAGGPSETQYF. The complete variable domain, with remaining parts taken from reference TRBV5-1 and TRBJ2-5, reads KAGVTQTPRYLIKTRGQQVTLSCSPISGHRSVSWYQQTPGQGLQFLFEYFSETQRNKGNFPGRFSGRQFSNSRSEMNVSTLELGDSALYLCASSSVRAGGPSETQYFGPGTRLLVL.

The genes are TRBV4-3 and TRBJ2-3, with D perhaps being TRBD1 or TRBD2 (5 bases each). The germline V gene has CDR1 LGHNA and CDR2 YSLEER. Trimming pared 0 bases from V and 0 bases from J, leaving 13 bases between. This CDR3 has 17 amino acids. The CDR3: CASSQDRGAASTDTQYF. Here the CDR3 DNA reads TGCGCCAGCAGCCAAGACCGAGGGGCGGCTAGCACAGATACGCAGTATTTT.

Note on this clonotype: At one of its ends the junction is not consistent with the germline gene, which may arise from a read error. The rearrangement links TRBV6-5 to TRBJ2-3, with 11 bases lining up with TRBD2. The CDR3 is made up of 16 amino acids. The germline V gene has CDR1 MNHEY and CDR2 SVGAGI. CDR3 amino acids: CASRITSGGSTDMQYF. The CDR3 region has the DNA TGTGCCAGCAGGATAACTAGCGGGGGTAGCACAGATATGCAGTATTTT.

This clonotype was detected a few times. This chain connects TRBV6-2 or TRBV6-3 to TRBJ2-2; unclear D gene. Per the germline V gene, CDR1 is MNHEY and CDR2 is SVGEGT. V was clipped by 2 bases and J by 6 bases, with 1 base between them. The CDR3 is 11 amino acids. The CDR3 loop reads CASSYPGELFF. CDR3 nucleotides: TGTGCCAGCAGTTACCCCGGGGAGCTGTTTTTT.

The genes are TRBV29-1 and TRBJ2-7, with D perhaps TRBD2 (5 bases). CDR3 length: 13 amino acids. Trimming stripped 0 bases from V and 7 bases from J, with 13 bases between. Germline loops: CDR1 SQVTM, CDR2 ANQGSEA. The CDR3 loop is CSVEEGPWREQYF. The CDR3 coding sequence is TGCAGCGTTGAAGAGGGCCCCTGGAGGGAGCAGTACTTC.

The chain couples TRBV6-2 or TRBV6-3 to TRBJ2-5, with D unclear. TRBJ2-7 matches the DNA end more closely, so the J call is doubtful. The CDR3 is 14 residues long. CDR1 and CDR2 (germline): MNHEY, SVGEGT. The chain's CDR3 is CASSPREVSCEQYF. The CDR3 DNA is TGTGCCAGCAGTCCTAGGGAAGTAAGCTGCGAGCAGTACTTC.

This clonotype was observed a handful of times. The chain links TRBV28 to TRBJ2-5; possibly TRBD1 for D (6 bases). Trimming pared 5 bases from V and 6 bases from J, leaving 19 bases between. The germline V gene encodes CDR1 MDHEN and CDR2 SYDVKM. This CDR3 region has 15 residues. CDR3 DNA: TGTGCCAGCAGTGGTTTAGGGGGAGATAGCAAGACCCAGTACTTC. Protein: CASSGLGGDSKTQYF.

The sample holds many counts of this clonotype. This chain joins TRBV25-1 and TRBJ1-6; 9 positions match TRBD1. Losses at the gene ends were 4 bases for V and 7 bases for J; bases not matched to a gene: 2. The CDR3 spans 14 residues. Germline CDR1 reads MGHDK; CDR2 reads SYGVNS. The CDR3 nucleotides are TGTGCCAGCAGTGTCGGACAGGGGAATTCACCCCTCCACTTT. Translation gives CASSVGQGNSPLHF.

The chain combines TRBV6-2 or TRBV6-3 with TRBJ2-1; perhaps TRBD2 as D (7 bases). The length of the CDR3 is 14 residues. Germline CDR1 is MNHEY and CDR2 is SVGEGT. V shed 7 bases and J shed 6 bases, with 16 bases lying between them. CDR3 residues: CASMEGGQSNEQFF. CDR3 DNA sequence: TGTGCCAGCATGGAGGGGGGGCAGTCCAATGAGCAGTTCTTC.

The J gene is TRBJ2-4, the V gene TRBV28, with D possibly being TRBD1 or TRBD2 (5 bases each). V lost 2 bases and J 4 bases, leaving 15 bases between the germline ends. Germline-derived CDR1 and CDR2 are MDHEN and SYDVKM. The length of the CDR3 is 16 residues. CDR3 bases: TGTGCCAGCAGTTTAAAGGGGACCGTCCCTAAAAACATTCAGTACTTC. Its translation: CASSLKGTVPKNIQYF.

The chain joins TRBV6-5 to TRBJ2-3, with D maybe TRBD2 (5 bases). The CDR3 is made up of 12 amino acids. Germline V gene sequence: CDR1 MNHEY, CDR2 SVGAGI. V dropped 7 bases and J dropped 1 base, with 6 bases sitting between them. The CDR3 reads CASTGGTDTQYF. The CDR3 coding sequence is TGTGCCAGCACCGGGGGCACAGATACGCAGTATTTT.

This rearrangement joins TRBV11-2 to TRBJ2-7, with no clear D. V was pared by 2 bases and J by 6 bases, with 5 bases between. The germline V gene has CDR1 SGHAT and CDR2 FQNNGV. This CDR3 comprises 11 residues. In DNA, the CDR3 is TGTGCCAGCAGCTTAACAGCCGAGCAGTACTTC. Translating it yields CASSLTAEQYF.

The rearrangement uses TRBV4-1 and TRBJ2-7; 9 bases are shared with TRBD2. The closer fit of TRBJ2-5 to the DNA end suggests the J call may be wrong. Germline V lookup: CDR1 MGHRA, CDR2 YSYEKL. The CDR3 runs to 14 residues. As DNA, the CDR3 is TGCGCCAGCAGGGAAGCGGGGGGCGAGGAGACCCAGTACTTC. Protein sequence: CASREAGGEETQYF.

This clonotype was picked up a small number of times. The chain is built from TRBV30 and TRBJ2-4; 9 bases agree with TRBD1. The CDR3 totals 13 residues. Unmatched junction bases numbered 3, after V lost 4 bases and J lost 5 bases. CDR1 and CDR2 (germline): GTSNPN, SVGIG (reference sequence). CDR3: CAWTRDRENIQYF. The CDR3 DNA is TGTGCCTGGACCCGGGACAGGGAAAACATTCAGTACTTC.

CDR3 residues: CASNLNGVSGYTF. The CDR3 DNA reads TGTGCCAGCAACTTGAATGGGGTGAGCGGCTACACCTTC. V is TRBV7-9 and J is TRBJ1-2; no firm D call. Trimming stripped 7 bases from V and 8 bases from J, with 17 bases between. Germline CDR1 reads SEHNR; CDR2 reads FQNEAQ (reference sequence). This CDR3 contains 13 residues.

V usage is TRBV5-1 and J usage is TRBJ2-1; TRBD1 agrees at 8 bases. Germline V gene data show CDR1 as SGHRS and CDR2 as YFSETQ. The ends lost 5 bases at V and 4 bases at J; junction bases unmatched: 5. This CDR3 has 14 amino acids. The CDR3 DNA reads TGCGCCAGCAGGGGACAGGCCAAATACAATGAGCAGTTCTTC. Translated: CASRGQAKYNEQFF.